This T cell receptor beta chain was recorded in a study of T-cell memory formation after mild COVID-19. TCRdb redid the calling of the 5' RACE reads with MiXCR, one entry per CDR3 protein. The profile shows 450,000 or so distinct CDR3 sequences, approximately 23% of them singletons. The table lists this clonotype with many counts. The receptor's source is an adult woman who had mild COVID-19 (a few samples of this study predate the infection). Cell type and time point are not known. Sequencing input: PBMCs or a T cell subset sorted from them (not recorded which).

The CDR3 DNA follows: TGCAGTGCTAGAGGGATAGAAGAAAGGGTCGAAGCTTTCTTT. Amino acids: CSARGIEERVEAFF. V and J are TRBV20-1 and TRBJ1-1; no reliable D call. Germline values: CDR1 DFQATT, CDR2 SNEGSKA (reference sequence). CDR3 length: 14 residues. The ends were cut back, 1 base at V and 8 bases at J, with 17 bases in the middle.